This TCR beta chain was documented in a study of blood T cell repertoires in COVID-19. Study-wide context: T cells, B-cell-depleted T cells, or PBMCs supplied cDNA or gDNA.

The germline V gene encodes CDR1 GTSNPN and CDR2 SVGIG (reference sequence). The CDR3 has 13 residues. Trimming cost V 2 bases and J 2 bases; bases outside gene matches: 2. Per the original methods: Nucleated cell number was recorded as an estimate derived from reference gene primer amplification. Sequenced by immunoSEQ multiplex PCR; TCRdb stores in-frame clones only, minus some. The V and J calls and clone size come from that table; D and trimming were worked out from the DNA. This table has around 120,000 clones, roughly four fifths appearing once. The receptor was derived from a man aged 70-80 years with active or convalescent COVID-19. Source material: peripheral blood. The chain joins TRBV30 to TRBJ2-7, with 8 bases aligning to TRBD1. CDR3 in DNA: TGTGCCTGGAGTAAGGGACAGGCCTACGAGCAGTACTTC. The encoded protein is CAWSKGQAYEQYF. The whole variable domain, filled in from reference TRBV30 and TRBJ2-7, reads SQTIHQWPATLVQPVGSPLSLECTVEGTSNPNLYWYRQAAGRGLQLLFYSVGIGQISSEVPQNLSASRPQDRQFILSSKKLLLSDSGFYLCAWSKGQAYEQYFGPGTRLTVT.